Shown below are 28 T cell receptor beta chains from a single sample sequenced in a study of T cells after yellow fever vaccination. TCRdb recomputed calls from the 5' RACE reads with MiXCR, one row per CDR3 protein. The sample gives under 300,000 distinct CDR3 sequences, 6.5% to 8.5% of which show up once; around 0.9% is in the top ten. The source material was CD4+ T cells sorted from PBMCs, sampled 15 days after the yellow fever booster vaccination. Every receptor here comes from a young man who received the YFV17D yellow fever vaccine.

This clonotype was seen a few times. The rearrangement uses TRBV12-3 or TRBV12-4 and TRBJ2-3; tentative D call: TRBD2 (5 bases). This CDR3 region has 17 residues. V shed 4 bases and J shed 2 bases, with 19 bases lying between them. The CDR3 loop is CASSSTFWTSHTDTQYF. In nucleotides, the CDR3 is TGTGCCAGCAGTTCTACCTTCTGGACTTCGCACACAGATACGCAGTATTTT.

This clonotype has only a few counts. Sequence at one end of the junction differs from germline and may be a read error. V is TRBV12-3 or TRBV12-4 and J is TRBJ2-4; 15 nucleotides align to TRBD2. The CDR3 runs to 13 residues. Here the CDR3 reads CASSTGLAGGIDF. The CDR3 bases are TGTGCCAGCAGTACGGGACTAGCGGGAGGCATCGACTTC.

As concerns this clonotype: Just one base apart from a much larger clone, this may be a read error. The rearrangement links TRBV6-2 or TRBV6-3 to TRBJ2-1; 8 nucleotides line up with TRBD2. From germline, CDR1 is MNHEY and CDR2 SVGEGT. V was clipped by 8 bases and J by 0 bases; unmatched bases: 12. The CDR3 is made up of 17 amino acids. The CDR3 here is CASSNRRLAYSYNEQFF. CDR3 DNA: TGTGCCAGCTCTAACCGCCGACTAGCGTACTCCTACAATGAGCAGTTCTTC.

This clonotype was seen a handful of times. The chain combines TRBV7-9 with TRBJ1-1; the D gene is possibly TRBD1 (5 bases). The V and J ends lost 3 bases and 2 bases respectively, with 13 bases between them. Germline lookup yields CDR1 SEHNR and CDR2 FQNEAQ (reference sequence). This CDR3 contains 15 residues. The CDR3 region is CASSLDQGLNTEAFF. The CDR3 DNA follows: TGTGCCAGCAGCTTGGACCAGGGACTAAACACTGAAGCTTTCTTT.

The chain has TRBV7-9 and TRBJ2-7; D unclear. The germline gives CDR1 SEHNR, CDR2 FQNEAQ (reference sequence). Trimming took 1 base from V and 2 from J, leaving 9 bases between them. This CDR3 comprises 14 residues. CDR3 DNA sequence: TGTGCCAGCAGCTTAGAAGTTCCAACCTACGAGCAGTACTTC. Protein product: CASSLEVPTYEQYF.

Comments on this clonotype: Just one base apart from a much larger clone, this may be a read error. The chain is built from TRBV2 and TRBJ2-7, with 10 nucleotides matching TRBD2. The CDR3 totals 15 residues. With 8 bases clipped from V and 3 bases from J, the junction kept 10 bases outside the gene matches. Germline CDR1 and CDR2: SNHLY and FYNNEI. CDR3 region: CASGALAGNLYEQYF. The CDR3 DNA is TGTGCCAGCGGAGCACTAGCGGGAAATCTCTACGAGCAGTACTTC.

This clonotype came up many times. The chain joins TRBV5-1 to TRBJ2-7; 8 nucleotides agree with TRBD2. The CDR3 covers 15 residues. The V and J ends lost 4 bases and 5 bases, in that order; junction bases with no gene match: 11. Germline V gene lookup returns CDR1 SGHRS and CDR2 YFSETQ. CDR3 DNA: TGCGCCAGCAGCCTGGCCGGGACTAGGGGCGACGAGCAGTACTTC. Its protein product is CASSLAGTRGDEQYF.

This clonotype has a handful of counts. This chain uses TRBV7-2 with TRBJ2-2, with no clear D. The CDR3 spans 13 residues. The germline V gene encodes CDR1 SGHTA and CDR2 FQGNSA. V was cut by 2 bases and J by 6 bases, with 7 bases left in between. CDR3 nucleotide sequence: TGTGCCAGCAGCTTAAGGGTTTCCGGGGAGCTGTTTTTT. Translation gives CASSLRVSGELFF.

The J gene is TRBJ2-7, the V gene TRBV20-1, with D tentatively TRBD1 (6 bases). The CDR3 length is 14 residues. CDR1 and CDR2 from the germline V gene are DFQATT and SNEGSKA (reference sequence). The germline V and J ends were trimmed by 1 base and 2 bases, with 12 bases remaining between them. The CDR3 loop reads CSARVGAGAYEQYF. The CDR3 nucleotides are TGCAGTGCTAGAGTAGGGGCAGGGGCCTACGAGCAGTACTTC.

In this sample, this clonotype turned up many times. This chain connects TRBV20-1 to TRBJ1-5; the D is unclear. Trimming stripped 2 bases from V and 6 bases from J, with 11 bases between. CDR3 length: 13 amino acids. CDR1 and CDR2 (germline): DFQATT, SNEGSKA (reference sequence). The DNA of the CDR3 is TGCAGTGCTAGATTAGGTGTTCGTCAGCCCCAGCATTTT. As protein: CSARLGVRQPQHF.

This clonotype was seen more than once but under ten times. This chain uses TRBV5-4 with TRBJ2-1; the D call may be TRBD1 or TRBD2 (5 bases each). The CDR3 is 13 amino acids. The V gene lost 4 bases and the J gene lost 8 bases, with 13 bases spanning the gap. The germline V gene encodes CDR1 SGHNT and CDR2 YYREEE (reference sequence). CDR3: CASSTPEGYEQFF. In DNA, the CDR3 is TGTGCCAGCAGCACCCCCGAGGGGTATGAGCAGTTCTTC. Variable domain in full (rest from reference TRBV5-4 and TRBJ2-1): ETGVTQSPTHLIKTRGQQVTLRCSSQSGHNTVSWYQQALGQGPQFIFQYYREEENGRGNFPPRFSGLQFPNYSSELNVNALELDDSALYLCASSTPEGYEQFFGPGTRLTVL.

This clonotype occurred a few times. The V and J genes are TRBV7-8 and TRBJ2-2, with D perhaps TRBD1 (5 bases). The CDR3 runs 13 residues. The germline V and J ends were trimmed by 7 bases and 4 bases, with 10 bases remaining between them. The germline V gene has CDR1 SGHVS and CDR2 FQNEAQ. This chain's CDR3 is CASNSQGTGELFF. The CDR3 coding sequence is TGTGCCAGCAACTCGCAGGGCACCGGGGAGCTGTTTTTT.

This clonotype has more than one count but fewer than ten. The chain carries TRBV20-1 and TRBJ2-5; tentatively, D is TRBD2 (6 bases). The CDR3 has 14 residues. Germline CDR1 reads DFQATT; CDR2 reads SNEGSKA (reference sequence). Trimming pared 5 bases from V and 7 bases from J, leaving 20 bases between. CDR3 region: CSAFHRDWSGTQYF. Written as DNA, the CDR3 is TGCAGTGCTTTTCACCGGGACTGGTCAGGGACCCAGTACTTC.

This clonotype was recorded many times. V is TRBV28 and J is TRBJ2-5; 7 nucleotides align to TRBD2. The V segment lost 6 bases and the J segment 3 bases; nucleotides outside the gene matches: 4. The CDR3 loop spans 13 amino acids. Germline assignment: CDR1 MDHEN and CDR2 SYDVKM. The CDR3 spells CASRMGREETQYF. The CDR3 DNA is TGTGCCAGCAGGATGGGGAGGGAAGAGACCCAGTACTTC.

This chain uses TRBV20-1 with TRBJ2-1; the D call may be TRBD1 or TRBD2 (5 bases each). Trimming pared 3 bases from V and 2 bases from J, leaving 17 bases between. The CDR3 is made up of 16 amino acids. In germline, CDR1 is DFQATT, CDR2 SNEGSKA (reference sequence). CDR3 nucleotides: TGCAGTGCTAGGAGGGGCGCTGGGCTGCCCTACAATGAGCAGTTCTTC. Its translation is CSARRGAGLPYNEQFF.

There are many counts of this clonotype. The V gene is TRBV20-1, the J gene TRBJ2-1, with TRBD1 matching 9 bases. Germline V gives CDR1 DFQATT, CDR2 SNEGSKA (reference sequence). The CDR3 is 13 amino acids. Germline trimming cut 6 bases from V and 10 bases from J; bases unmatched to any gene: 10. The CDR3 DNA is TGCAGTGCCACCCCGGGACAGGGCCCAGAGCAGTTCTTC. Protein product: CSATPGQGPEQFF.

In its sample, this clonotype was seen a few times. The chain is built from TRBV29-1 and TRBJ2-3; D is possibly TRBD2 (6 bases). CDR1 SQVTM and CDR2 ANQGSEA come from the germline V gene. This CDR3 is built from 14 residues. V lost 6 bases, J lost 1 base, and 14 bases lay in between. CDR3 nucleotides: TGCAGCGTGGATCTAGCGATAGGCACAGATACGCAGTATTTT. Protein sequence: CSVDLAIGTDTQYF.

This clonotype was counted only a few times. The V gene is TRBV4-3, the J gene TRBJ2-7; D gene unclear. The germline V gene encodes CDR1 LGHNA and CDR2 YSLEER. Trimming pared 0 bases from V and 2 bases from J, leaving 11 bases between. CDR3 length: 15 amino acids. The CDR3 loop is CASSQDLGSTYEQYF. CDR3 nucleotide sequence: TGCGCCAGCAGCCAAGATCTGGGCAGTACCTACGAGCAGTACTTC.

This clonotype was picked up a small number of times. V is TRBV21-1 and J is TRBJ2-1. TRBV21-1 is a known pseudogene. CDR3 length: 14 amino acids. This chain's CDR3 is CASSKLDLYNEQFF. The CDR3 bases are TGTGCCAGCAGCAAACTGGACCTGTACAATGAGCAGTTCTTC.

This clonotype was recorded a few times. CDR3 sequence reads: CASGLRTFGYTF. Here the CDR3 DNA reads TGTGCCAGCGGCTTGAGGACGTTTGGCTACACCTTC. The chain is built from TRBV27 and TRBJ1-2; D gene ambiguous. CDR3 length equals 12 residues. V was trimmed by 8 bases and J by 7 bases, leaving 14 bases between them. The germline CDR1 and CDR2 sequences are MNHEY and SMNVEV (reference sequence).

This clonotype was counted between two and nine times. The chain is built from TRBV5-1 and TRBJ2-1; D unclear. Looked up from germline, CDR1 is SGHRS and CDR2 is YFSETQ. The CDR3 covers 13 residues. V was shortened by 5 bases and J by 2 bases, with 8 bases between the two germline ends. The CDR3 is CASRVSTYNEQFF. CDR3 nucleotides: TGCGCCAGCAGGGTCAGCACCTACAATGAGCAGTTCTTC. The full variable domain, its missing parts supplied by reference TRBV5-1 and TRBJ2-1, is KAGVTQTPRYLIKTRGQQVTLSCSPISGHRSVSWYQQTPGQGLQFLFEYFSETQRNKGNFPGRFSGRQFSNSRSEMNVSTLELGDSALYLCASRVSTYNEQFFGPGTRLTVL.

V usage is TRBV29-1 and J usage is TRBJ1-2, with D maybe TRBD1 (6 bases). V was trimmed by 1 base and J by 4 bases, leaving 16 bases between them. CDR1 is SQVTM and CDR2 is ANQGSEA in the germline V gene. The CDR3 totals 15 residues. CDR3 sequence reads: CSVEGWGGLPYGYTF. The CDR3 DNA reads as TGCAGCGTTGAAGGGTGGGGGGGGCTCCCCTATGGCTACACCTTC.

There are a few counts of this clonotype. The chain is built from TRBV28 and TRBJ2-4, with unresolved D. V was clipped by 5 bases and J by 6 bases, with 8 bases between them. CDR1 MDHEN and CDR2 SYDVKM come from the germline V gene. The CDR3 length is 12 residues. The CDR3 spells CASSPLRNIQYF. DNA of the CDR3: TGTGCCAGCAGTCCCCTAAGAAACATTCAGTACTTC.

This clonotype showed up just a few times. The rearrangement uses TRBV6-1 and TRBJ2-1; perhaps TRBD2 as D (6 bases). V lost 5 bases and J 14 bases, leaving 19 bases between the germline ends. CDR1 and CDR2 from the germline V gene are MNHNS and SASEGT. The CDR3 spans 13 residues. In DNA, the CDR3 is TGTGCCAGCAGTAATAGCGGCCCCGAGGGGAAGTTCTTC. Amino acid sequence: CASSNSGPEGKFF.

This clonotype has only a few counts. The V gene is TRBV5-1, the J gene TRBJ2-5, with a possible D match to TRBD1 (5 bases). V was shortened by 4 bases and J by 1 base, with 11 bases between the two germline ends. This CDR3 region has 14 residues. CDR1 is SGHRS and CDR2 is YFSETQ in the germline V gene. DNA of the CDR3: TGCGCCAGCAGCCTAGGTGACAGCCAAGAGACCCAGTACTTC. It encodes CASSLGDSQETQYF.

This clonotype was observed a handful of times. The chain employs TRBV12-3 or TRBV12-4 and TRBJ2-1, with D maybe TRBD2 (6 bases). The CDR3 totals 15 residues. Between the trimmed V and J ends, which lost 6 bases and 7 bases, there was a span of 19 bases. The CDR3 nucleotides read TGTGCCAGCAGGGACGACGGGGGAAGGATAAATGAGCAGTTCTTC. This gives the protein CASRDDGGRINEQFF.

The table lists this clonotype with a few counts. The chain has TRBV20-1 and TRBJ2-3; D remains ambiguous. V was clipped by 5 bases and J by 7 bases, with 10 bases between them. Germline V gene sequence: CDR1 DFQATT, CDR2 SNEGSKA (reference sequence). The CDR3 extends over 11 amino acids. The CDR3 is CSALLDNTQYF. As DNA, the CDR3 is TGCAGTGCTCTCCTCGACAATACGCAGTATTTT.

This clonotype was seen at least ten times. The chain uses TRBV6-5 and TRBJ2-7; D not certain. The germline V and J ends were trimmed by 6 bases and 2 bases, with 14 bases remaining between them. Per the germline V gene, CDR1 is MNHEY and CDR2 is SVGAGI. The CDR3 is 14 residues long. The CDR3: CASRYTDGTYEQYF. CDR3 DNA: TGTGCCAGCAGATACACTGACGGAACCTACGAGCAGTACTTC.